Below, one T cell receptor beta chain is given with its context. This specimen belongs to a study of blood T cells in healthy people across ages. Trimming pared 5 bases from V and 5 bases from J, leaving 20 bases between. The CDR3 contains 16 residues. Germline V gene data show CDR1 as SGHAT and CDR2 as FQNNGV. Then a second PCR, running about 6 to 11 cycles, was carried out with a sample-barcoded 5' primer and a J-beta primer mix. Each CDR3 protein is one row after TCRdb ran MiXCR on the 5' RACE reads. Seen here are 1.5 million to 1.8 million distinct CDR3 sequences, roughly two fifths observed once, and the top ten hold about 3.8%.

The sequencing input was blood. This receptor was identified in a woman aged 18-29 years in good health. This chain links TRBV11-2 with TRBJ2-3; D is unclear. CDR3 amino acids: CASSPRQPIRLDTQYF. The DNA for the CDR3 is TGTGCCAGCAGCCCCCGGCAGCCGATAAGGCTAGATACGCAGTATTTT.